The clone carrying this T cell receptor (beta chain) was seen a few times. The antigen remains undetermined. The data were taken from a study of T cell repertoires in cytomegalovirus infection. Background on the study: Evidence of both CMV infection and a matching HLA type came from public TCR beta signatures. The study's findings and limits: Pooled public TCR beta family frequency picked out CMV carriers with the relevant HLA. In two of eight donors, the top clonotype was HLA-C-restricted CMV-specific.

V lost 6 bases to trimming and J lost 0 bases, with 12 bases between them. CDR3 length equals 15 residues. MiXCR, applied by TCRdb to the reads, yields one record per CDR3 protein. The sample holds 350,000 to 500,000 distinct CDR3 sequences, 31% seen once. Sequencing input: PBMCs. The V and J genes are TRBV12-3 or TRBV12-4 and TRBJ2-1; D is ambiguous. The TCR sequence derives from a human donor in good health (CMV status not recorded). Some clones in this sample may be carry-over from other donors' samples. The CDR3 here is CASSRLGNSYNEQFF. The CDR3 coding sequence is TGTGCCAGCAGCCGACTGGGCAACTCCTACAATGAGCAGTTCTTC.